There are a few counts of the clone carrying this T cell receptor (beta chain). Its antigen remains unknown. CDR3 length: 15 amino acids. The junction had 8 bases not matched to a gene; V was cut back by 6 bases and J by 0 bases. These data belong to a study of CD8 T cells in ankylosing spondylitis. General study points: For ankylosing spondylitis blood, a TCR beta motif of 8 or 9 highly homologous variants appeared characteristic. CD8+ disease-linked clones were present at relatively low frequencies in blood.

With molecular barcodes, quantitative 5'-RACE was used to make the TCR beta libraries. TCRdb called the 5' RACE reads again in MiXCR, with one record for every CDR3 protein. This table has approximately 350,000 distinct CDR3 sequences, roughly 22% appearing once. Material for sequencing was blood, either unsorted or a sorted T cell fraction (not recorded which). This TCR derives from a male donor with ankylosing spondylitis or in good health (not recorded which). The chain employs TRBV12-3 or TRBV12-4 and TRBJ2-7, with TRBD1 identical over 7 bases. The CDR3 protein is CASRAGTAASYEQYF. CDR3 nucleotides: TGTGCCAGCAGAGCCGGGACAGCCGCCTCCTACGAGCAGTACTTC.